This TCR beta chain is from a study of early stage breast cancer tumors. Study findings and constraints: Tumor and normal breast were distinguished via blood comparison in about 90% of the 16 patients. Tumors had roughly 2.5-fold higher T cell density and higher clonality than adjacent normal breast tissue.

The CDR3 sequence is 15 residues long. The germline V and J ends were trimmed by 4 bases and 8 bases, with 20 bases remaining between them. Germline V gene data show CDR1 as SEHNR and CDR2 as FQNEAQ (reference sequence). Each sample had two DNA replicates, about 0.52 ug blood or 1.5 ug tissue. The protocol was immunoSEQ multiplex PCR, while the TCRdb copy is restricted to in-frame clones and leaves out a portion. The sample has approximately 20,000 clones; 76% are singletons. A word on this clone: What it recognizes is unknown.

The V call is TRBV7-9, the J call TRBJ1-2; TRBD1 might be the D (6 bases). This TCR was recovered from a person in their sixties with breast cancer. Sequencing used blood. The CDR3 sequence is CASSYSQGFTGGYTF. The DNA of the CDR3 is TGTGCCAGCAGCTACTCACAGGGCTTTACAGGGGGCTACACCTTC.